This TCR beta chain was captured by sequencing in a study of blood T cell repertoires in COVID-19. Overall study context: Both acute and convalescent COVID-19 samples were obtained from the United States, Italy and Spain. T cells, B-cell-depleted T cells, or PBMCs provided the cDNA or gDNA that served as material.

In germline, CDR1 is SEHNR, CDR2 FQNEAQ (reference sequence). This CDR3 has 16 residues. After removal of 1 base from V and 9 bases from J, the junction contained 12 bases not matched to a gene. Participants' reported clinical history set cohort assignment. TCRdb's table, derived via immunoSEQ multiplex PCR, lists solely in-frame clones and lacks some. The table has approximately 220,000 clones, more than 75% seen once. This TCR derives from a woman aged 40 to 50 with acute COVID-19. Material: PBMCs or T cells enriched from blood (not recorded which). The chain is built from TRBV7-9 and TRBJ2-1, with 7 bases fitting TRBD1. The DNA of the CDR3 is TGTGCCAGCAGCTTAGGAGGGGGCCGTGGGTTTAGTGAGCAGTTCTTC. Translating it yields CASSLGGGRGFSEQFF.